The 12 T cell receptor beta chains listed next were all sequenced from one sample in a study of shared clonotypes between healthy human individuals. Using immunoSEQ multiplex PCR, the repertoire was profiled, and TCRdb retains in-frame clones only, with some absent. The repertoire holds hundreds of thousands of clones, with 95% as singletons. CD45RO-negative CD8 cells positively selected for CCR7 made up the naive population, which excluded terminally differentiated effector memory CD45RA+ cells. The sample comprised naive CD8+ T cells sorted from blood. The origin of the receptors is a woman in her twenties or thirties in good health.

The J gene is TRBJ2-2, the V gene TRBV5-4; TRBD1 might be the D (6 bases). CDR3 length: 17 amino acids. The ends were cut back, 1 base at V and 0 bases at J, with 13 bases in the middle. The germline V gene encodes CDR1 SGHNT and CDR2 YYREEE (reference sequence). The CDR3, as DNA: TGTGCCAGCAGCTTGTTTTTGGGACAAGCGAACACCGGGGAGCTGTTTTTT. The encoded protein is CASSLFLGQANTGELFF.

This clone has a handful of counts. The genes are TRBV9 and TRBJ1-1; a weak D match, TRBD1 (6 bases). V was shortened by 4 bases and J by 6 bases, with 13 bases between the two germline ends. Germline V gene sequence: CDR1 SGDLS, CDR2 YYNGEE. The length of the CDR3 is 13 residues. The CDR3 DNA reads TGTGCCAGCAGCACTCAGGGGCTTCCTGAAGCTTTCTTT. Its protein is CASSTQGLPEAFF. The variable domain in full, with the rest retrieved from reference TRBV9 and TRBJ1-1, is DSGVTQTPKHLITATGQRVTLRCSPRSGDLSVYWYQQSLDQGLQFLIQYYNGEERAKGNILERFSAQQFPDLHSELNLSSLELGDSALYFCASSTQGLPEAFFGQGTRLTVV.

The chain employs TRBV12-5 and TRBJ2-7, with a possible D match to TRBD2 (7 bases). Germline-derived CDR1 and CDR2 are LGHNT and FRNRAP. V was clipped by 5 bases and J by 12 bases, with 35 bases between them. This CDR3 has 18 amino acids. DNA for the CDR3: TGTGCTAGTGGTCCTGGGGGCGGGGGCGGGAGAGCTTCGAGGCCGCCGTACTTC. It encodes CASGPGGGGGRASRPPYF.

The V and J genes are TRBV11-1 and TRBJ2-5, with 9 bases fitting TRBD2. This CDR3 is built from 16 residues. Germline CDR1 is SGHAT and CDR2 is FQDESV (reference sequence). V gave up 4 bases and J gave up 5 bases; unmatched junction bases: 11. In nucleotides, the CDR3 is TGTGCCAGCAGCTCCTGGCGGGAGGGGGCAGTCGAGACCCAGTACTTC. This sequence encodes CASSSWREGAVETQYF.

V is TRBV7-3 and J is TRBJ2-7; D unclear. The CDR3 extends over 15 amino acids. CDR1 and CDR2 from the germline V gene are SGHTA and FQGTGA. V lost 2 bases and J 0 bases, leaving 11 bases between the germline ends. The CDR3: CASSLYLGNSYEQYF. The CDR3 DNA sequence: TGTGCCAGCAGCTTATATCTCGGTAACTCCTACGAGCAGTACTTC.

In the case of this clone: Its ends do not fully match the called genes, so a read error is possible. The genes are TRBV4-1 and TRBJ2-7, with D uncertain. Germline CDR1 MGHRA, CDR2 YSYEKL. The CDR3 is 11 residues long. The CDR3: CASSQGATTVF. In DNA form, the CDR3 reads TGCGCCAGCAGCCAAGGGGCAACCACTGTCTTC.

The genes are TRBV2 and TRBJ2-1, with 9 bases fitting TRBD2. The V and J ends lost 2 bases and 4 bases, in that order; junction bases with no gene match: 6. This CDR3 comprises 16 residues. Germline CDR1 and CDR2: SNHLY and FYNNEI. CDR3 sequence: CASSERAGGSYNEQFF. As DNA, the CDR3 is TGTGCCAGCAGTGAAAGGGCGGGAGGGTCGTACAATGAGCAGTTCTTC. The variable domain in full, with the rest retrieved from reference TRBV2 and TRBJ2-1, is EPEVTQTPSHQVTQMGQEVILRCVPISNHLYFYWYRQILGQKVEFLVSFYNNEISEKSEIFDDQFSVERPDGSNFTLKIRSTKLEDSAMYFCASSERAGGSYNEQFFGPGTRLTVL.

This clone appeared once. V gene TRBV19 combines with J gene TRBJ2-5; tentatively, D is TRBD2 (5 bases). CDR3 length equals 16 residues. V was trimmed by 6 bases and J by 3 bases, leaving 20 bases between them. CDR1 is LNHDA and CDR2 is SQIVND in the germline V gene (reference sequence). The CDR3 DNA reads TGTGCCAGTAGCACTAGATGGGCAGTCCCCAAAGAGACCCAGTACTTC. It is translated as CASSTRWAVPKETQYF.

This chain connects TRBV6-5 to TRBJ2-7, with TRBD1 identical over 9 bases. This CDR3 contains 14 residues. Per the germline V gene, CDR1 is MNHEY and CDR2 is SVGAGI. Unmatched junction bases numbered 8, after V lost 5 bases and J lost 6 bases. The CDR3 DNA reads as TGTGCCAGCAGTCCTAGGGGGACAGGGTCCGAGCAGTACTTC. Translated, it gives CASSPRGTGSEQYF.

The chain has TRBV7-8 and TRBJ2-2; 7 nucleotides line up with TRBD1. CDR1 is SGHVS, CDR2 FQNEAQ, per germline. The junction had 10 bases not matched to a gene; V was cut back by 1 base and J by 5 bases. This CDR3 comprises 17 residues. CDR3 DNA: TGTGCCAGCAGCTTAGGGCCACAGGGGAAGTTGACCGGGGAGCTGTTTTTT. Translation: CASSLGPQGKLTGELFF.

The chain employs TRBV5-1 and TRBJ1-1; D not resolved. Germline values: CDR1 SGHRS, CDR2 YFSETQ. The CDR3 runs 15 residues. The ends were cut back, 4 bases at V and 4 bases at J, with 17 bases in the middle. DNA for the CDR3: TGCGCCAGCAGCCCTACGCAGACGGCGTTCACTGAAGCTTTCTTT. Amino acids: CASSPTQTAFTEAFF.

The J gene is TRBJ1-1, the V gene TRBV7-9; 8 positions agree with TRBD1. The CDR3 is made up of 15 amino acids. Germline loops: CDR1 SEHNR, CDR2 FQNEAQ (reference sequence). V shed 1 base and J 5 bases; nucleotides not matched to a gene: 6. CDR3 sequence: CASSLVRGPETEAFF. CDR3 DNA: TGTGCCAGCAGCTTAGTCAGGGGGCCAGAAACTGAAGCTTTCTTT. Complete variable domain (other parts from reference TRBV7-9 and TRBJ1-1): DTGVSQNPRHKITKRGQNVTFRCDPISEHNRLYWYRQTLGQGPEFLTYFQNEAQLEKSRLLSDRFSAERPKGSFSTLEIQRTEQGDSAMYLCASSLVRGPETEAFFGQGTRLTVV.